These T cell receptor beta chains were read from a single sample in a study of circulating and synovial CD4+ cells in juvenile arthritis. Sequencing was performed with immunoSEQ multiplex PCR; in TCRdb, only in-frame clones are kept and a portion is missing. The sample has tens of thousands of clones; nearly 95% are singletons. Sequenced material: CD4+ T cells from blood. The receptors originated from a human donor with juvenile idiopathic arthritis. The conserved cysteine and the conserved F or W are not part of the CDR3 here. The order of the fields is J gene, clone size, V gene, CDR3 protein. Expanded clones are given a class, and other clones once, few, many or no size at all.

J: TRBJ2-7; size: NA; V: TRBV14; CDR3: ASSRRAGGSSYEQY
J: TRBJ2-7; size: NA; V: TRBV7-2; CDR3: ASTRDFYEQY
J: TRBJ1-4; size: NA; V: TRBV19; CDR3: ASSPRDRGRRGEKLF
J: TRBJ2-7; size: NA; V: TRBV19; CDR3: ATSTGTGVYEQY
J: TRBJ2-3; size: NA; V: TRBV2; CDR3: ASILRELGTDTQY
J: TRBJ2-7; size: NA; V: TRBV5-6; CDR3: ASSSGGGGGYEQY
J: TRBJ1-5; size: NA; V: TRBV2; CDR3: ASRATGQPQH
J: TRBJ2-5; size: NA; V: TRBV7-7; CDR3: ASSLLAGGPQETQY
J: TRBJ2-3; size: NA; V: TRBV7-2; CDR3: ASSLRGTASTDTQY
J: TRBJ1-1; size: NA; V: TRBV13; CDR3: ASSLGPVREGGEAF
J: TRBJ2-5; size: NA; V: TRBV6-1; CDR3: ASSPGLLETQY
J: TRBJ2-2; size: NA; V: TRBV5-6; CDR3: ASSLGSWGSANTGELF
J: TRBJ2-2; size: NA; V: TRBV7-3; CDR3: ASSRQGAGELF
J: NA; size: NA; V: TRBV9; CDR3: ASSVGGTNYEQY
J: TRBJ2-1; size: NA; V: TRBV28; CDR3: ASISGAYNEQF
J: TRBJ2-3; size: NA; V: TRBV4-2; CDR3: ASSQAGTSIPWGRTDTQY
J: TRBJ2-3; size: NA; V: TRBV15; CDR3: ATSRDRVTDTQY
J: TRBJ1-1; size: NA; V: TRBV7-9; CDR3: ASSLRGNTEAF
J: TRBJ2-7; size: NA; V: TRBV2; CDR3: ASSPGSYEQY
J: TRBJ1-1; size: NA; V: TRBV15; CDR3: ATSRDLLAGSSRDTEAF
J: TRBJ2-5; size: once; V: TRBV5-1; CDR3: ASSFGQLGETQY
J: TRBJ2-1; size: NA; V: TRBV7-3; CDR3: ASSGLAGRSYNEQF
J: TRBJ2-7; size: NA; V: TRBV13; CDR3: ASSTGTGARGSYEQY
J: TRBJ1-2; size: NA; V: TRBV6-5; CDR3: ASITGGGGYT
J: TRBJ1-6; size: NA; V: TRBV6-5; CDR3: ASKTGPGSPLH
J: TRBJ1-2; size: NA; V: TRBV10-2; CDR3: ASRTDSYGYT
J: TRBJ2-3; size: NA; V: TRBV14; CDR3: ASSQSDSTQY
J: TRBJ2-1; size: NA; V: TRBV7-8; CDR3: ASSPLTGINEQF
J: TRBJ2-5; size: NA; V: TRBV19; CDR3: ASGGGETQY
J: TRBJ2-7; size: NA; V: TRBV18; CDR3: ASSKREVWEQY
J: TRBJ2-5; size: NA; V: TRBV29-1; CDR3: SVEVGRGGVTLGTQY
J: TRBJ2-7; size: NA; V: TRBV5-1; CDR3: ASRPRLAGGLSYEQY
J: TRBJ1-2; size: NA; V: TRBV9; CDR3: ASSTSRGNYGYT
J: TRBJ2-2; size: NA; V: TRBV9; CDR3: ASSVGLNGGSGELF
J: TRBJ1-3; size: few; V: TRBV28; CDR3: ASSTTAGNTIY
J: TRBJ1-1; size: NA; V: TRBV6-5; CDR3: ASSSRQGSAEAF
J: TRBJ1-3; size: NA; V: TRBV4-1; CDR3: ASSQRAGTFPGNTIY
J: TRBJ2-7; size: NA; V: TRBV9; CDR3: ASSAGLSLGSEQY
J: TRBJ2-2; size: NA; V: TRBV5-4; CDR3: ASSLWQGKELF
J: TRBJ2-7; size: NA; V: TRBV6-5; CDR3: ASRKGAYEQY
J: TRBJ2-3; size: NA; V: TRBV12-5; CDR3: ASASGGLAGPTSTDTQY
J: TRBJ1-2; size: NA; V: TRBV7-9; CDR3: ASSPLAGRNSYT
J: TRBJ1-5; size: NA; V: TRBV5-1; CDR3: ASSQTGEGQPQH
J: TRBJ2-1; size: NA; V: TRBV18; CDR3: ASSPRLLAGGGYNEQF
J: TRBJ1-2; size: NA; V: TRBV6-5; CDR3: ASSTGQVVEGYT
J: TRBJ2-3; size: NA; V: TRBV2; CDR3: ASSVRLATDTQY
J: TRBJ1-1; size: few; V: TRBV19; CDR3: ASFGGMNTEAF
J: TRBJ2-3; size: NA; V: TRBV10-3; CDR3: AISNRKESPSTDTQY
J: TRBJ2-1; size: NA; V: TRBV19; CDR3: ASWGGNEQF
J: TRBJ2-7; size: NA; V: TRBV7-3; CDR3: ASSFMPGHLYEQY
J: TRBJ2-3; size: NA; V: TRBV14; CDR3: ASSRRAGGGTDTQY
J: TRBJ2-1; size: NA; V: TRBV5-1; CDR3: ASSLTSDRNEQF
J: TRBJ2-1; size: NA; V: TRBV19; CDR3: ASSRGTSGSPLQF
J: TRBJ2-3; size: NA; V: TRBV5-1; CDR3: ASSLRAGDRGDTQY
J: TRBJ2-5; size: NA; V: TRBV7-2; CDR3: ASSLNRGQETQY
J: TRBJ2-7; size: NA; V: TRBV7-9; CDR3: ASSLETGQTFYEQY
J: TRBJ2-5; size: NA; V: TRBV10-2; CDR3: ASSVGLGRMGETQY
J: TRBJ2-5; size: NA; V: TRBV2; CDR3: ASSKTGGQETQY
J: TRBJ1-2; size: NA; V: TRBV6-1; CDR3: ASSESQGRDGYT